Sequencing of this TCR beta chain was carried out in a study of blood T cell repertoires in COVID-19. About the research overall: From the United States, Italy and Spain came samples of acute and convalescent COVID-19. The cDNA or gDNA used as material had been derived from T cells, B-cell-depleted T cells, or PBMCs.

This CDR3 comprises 15 residues. Looked up from germline, CDR1 is LNHDA and CDR2 is SQIVND (reference sequence). V was pared by 3 bases and J by 0 bases, with 9 bases between. Authors' analysis steps: Nucleated cell number was recorded as an estimate derived from reference gene primer amplification. Data came from immunoSEQ multiplex PCR; TCRdb stores just in-frame clones and leaves some out. The V and J calls and clone size were taken over from that table, and D and trimming were inferred from the DNA. The data hold roughly 150,000 clones, with 83% observed a single time. The clonotype comes from a woman in her sixties or seventies who had recovered from COVID-19. The rearrangement joins TRBV19 to TRBJ1-5; possible D gene TRBD1, 5 bases. Material for sequencing was peripheral blood. This CDR3 reads CASSIRVYSNQPQHF. The CDR3 DNA follows: TGTGCCAGTAGTATCAGGGTATATAGCAATCAGCCCCAGCATTTT.